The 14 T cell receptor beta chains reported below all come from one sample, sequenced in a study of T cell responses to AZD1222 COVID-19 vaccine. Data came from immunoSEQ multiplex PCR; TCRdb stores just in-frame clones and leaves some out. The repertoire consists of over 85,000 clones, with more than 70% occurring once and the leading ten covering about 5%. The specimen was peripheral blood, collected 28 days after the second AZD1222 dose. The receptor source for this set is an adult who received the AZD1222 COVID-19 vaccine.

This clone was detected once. The CDR3 nucleotides read TGTGCTAGTGGATTGACAGGCGTGTCCTACGAGCAGTACGTC. Its protein is CASGLTGVSYEQYV. The V and J genes are TRBV12-5 and TRBJ2-7; a possible D gene is TRBD1 (6 bases). This CDR3 region has 14 residues. Germline V CDR1 and CDR2: LGHNT, FRNRAP. Trimming took 6 bases from V and 1 from J, leaving 13 bases between them.

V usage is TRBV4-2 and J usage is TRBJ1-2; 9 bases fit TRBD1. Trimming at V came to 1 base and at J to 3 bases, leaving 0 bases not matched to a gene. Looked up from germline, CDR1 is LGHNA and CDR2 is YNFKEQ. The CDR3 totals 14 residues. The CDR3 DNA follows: TGTGCCAGCAGCCAAGGGGACAGGGACTATGGCTACACCTTC. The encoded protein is CASSQGDRDYGYTF.

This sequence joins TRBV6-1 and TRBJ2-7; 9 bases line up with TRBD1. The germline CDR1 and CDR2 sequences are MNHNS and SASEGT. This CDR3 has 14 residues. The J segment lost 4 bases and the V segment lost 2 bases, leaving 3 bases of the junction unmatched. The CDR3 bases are TGTGCCAGCAGTGAACCCGGACAGGGGTACGAGCAGTACTTC. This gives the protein CASSEPGQGYEQYF.

This CDR3 reads CATSRDRGKAGELFF. Written as DNA, the CDR3 is TGTGCCACCAGCAGAGACAGGGGAAAGGCCGGGGAGCTGTTTTTT. The gene calls are TRBV15 and TRBJ2-2; perhaps TRBD1 as D (6 bases). V was pared by 0 bases and J by 6 bases, with 11 bases between. This CDR3 comprises 15 residues. The germline CDR1 and CDR2 sequences are LNHNV and YYDKDF (reference sequence). Drawing the rest from reference TRBV15 and TRBJ2-2, the complete variable domain is DAMVIQNPRYQVTQFGKPVTLSCSQTLNHNVMYWYQQKSSQAPKLLFHYYDKDFNNEADTPDNFQSRRPNTSFCFLDIRSPGLGDTAMYLCATSRDRGKAGELFFGEGSRLTVL.

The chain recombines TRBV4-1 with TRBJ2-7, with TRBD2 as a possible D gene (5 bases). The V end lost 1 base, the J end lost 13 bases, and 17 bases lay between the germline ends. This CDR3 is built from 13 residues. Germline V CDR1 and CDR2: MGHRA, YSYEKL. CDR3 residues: CASSQVGTRVIYV. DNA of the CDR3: TGCGCCAGCAGCCAAGTGGGAACTAGAGTGATCTACGTC.

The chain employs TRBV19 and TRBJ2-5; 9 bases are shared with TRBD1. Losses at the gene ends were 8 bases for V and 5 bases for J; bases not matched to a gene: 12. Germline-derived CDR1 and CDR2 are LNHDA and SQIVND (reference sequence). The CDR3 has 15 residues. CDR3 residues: CASAAGQGVLETQYF. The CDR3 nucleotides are TGTGCCAGTGCCGCGGGACAGGGTGTTTTGGAGACCCAGTACTTC.

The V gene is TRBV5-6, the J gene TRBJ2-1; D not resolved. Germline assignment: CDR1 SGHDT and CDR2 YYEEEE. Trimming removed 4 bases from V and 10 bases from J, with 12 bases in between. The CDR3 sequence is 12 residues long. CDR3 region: CASSLRSGEQFF. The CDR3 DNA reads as TGTGCCAGCAGCCTAAGAAGTGGGGAGCAGTTCTTC.

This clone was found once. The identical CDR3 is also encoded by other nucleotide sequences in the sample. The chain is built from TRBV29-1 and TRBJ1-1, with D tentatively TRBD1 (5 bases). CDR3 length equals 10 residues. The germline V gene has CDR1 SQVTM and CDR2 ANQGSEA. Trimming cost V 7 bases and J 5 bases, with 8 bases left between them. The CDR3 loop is CSARVTEAFF. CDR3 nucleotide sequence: TGCAGCGCCAGGGTGACTGAAGCTTTCTTT.

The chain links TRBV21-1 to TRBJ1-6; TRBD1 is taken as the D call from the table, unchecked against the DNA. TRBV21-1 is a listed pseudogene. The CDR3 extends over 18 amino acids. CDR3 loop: CASSKGRDRRPYNSPLHF. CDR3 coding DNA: TGTGCCAGCAGCAAAGGGAGGGACAGGCGACCCTATAATTCACCCCTCCACTTT.

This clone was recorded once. As DNA, the CDR3 is TGTGCCAGCAGCCCCGTTGAATTCCCCGGGGAGCTGTTTTTT. Its protein is CASSPVEFPGELFF. The chain combines TRBV3-1 (or the pseudogene TRBV3-2) with TRBJ2-2; D not resolved. V lost 4 bases to trimming and J lost 6 bases, with 12 bases between them. The CDR3 consists of 14 residues. The germline gives CDR1 LGHDT, CDR2 YNNKEL (reference sequence).

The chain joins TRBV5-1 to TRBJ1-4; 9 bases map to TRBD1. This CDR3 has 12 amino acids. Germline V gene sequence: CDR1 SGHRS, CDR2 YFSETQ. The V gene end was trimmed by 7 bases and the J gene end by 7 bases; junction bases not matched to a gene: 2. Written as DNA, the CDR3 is TGCGCCAGCTCGGGACAGGGTGAAAAACTGTTTTTT. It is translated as CASSGQGEKLFF.

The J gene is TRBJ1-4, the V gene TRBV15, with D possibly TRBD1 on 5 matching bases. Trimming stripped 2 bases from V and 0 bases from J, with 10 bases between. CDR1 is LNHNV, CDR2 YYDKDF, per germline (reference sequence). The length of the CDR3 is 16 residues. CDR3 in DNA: TGTGCCACCAGCAGAACCACGGGGGCAACTAATGAAAAACTGTTTTTT. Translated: CATSRTTGATNEKLFF. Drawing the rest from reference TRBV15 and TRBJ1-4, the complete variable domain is DAMVIQNPRYQVTQFGKPVTLSCSQTLNHNVMYWYQQKSSQAPKLLFHYYDKDFNNEADTPDNFQSRRPNTSFCFLDIRSPGLGDTAMYLCATSRTTGATNEKLFFGSGTQLSVL.

CDR3 sequence reads: CASSIIQGVNTEAFF. The CDR3 DNA reads as TGTGCCAGTAGTATTATTCAGGGGGTGAACACTGAAGCTTTCTTT. The chain has TRBV19 and TRBJ1-1, with 7 nucleotides matching TRBD1. V shed 3 bases, J shed 0 bases, and the junction held 4 bases outside the gene matches. CDR3 size: 15 residues. CDR1 is LNHDA and CDR2 is SQIVND in the germline V gene (reference sequence). The full variable domain, its missing parts supplied by reference TRBV19 and TRBJ1-1, is DGGITQSPKYLFRKEGQNVTLSCEQNLNHDAMYWYRQDPGQGLRLIYYSQIVNDFQKGDIAEGYSVSREKKESFPLTVTSAQKNPTAFYLCASSIIQGVNTEAFFGQGTRLTVV.

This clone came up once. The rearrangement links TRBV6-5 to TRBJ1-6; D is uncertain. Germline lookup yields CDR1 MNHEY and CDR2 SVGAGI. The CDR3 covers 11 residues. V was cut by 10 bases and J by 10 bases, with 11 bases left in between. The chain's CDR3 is CAIGVYSPLHF. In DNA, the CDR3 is TGTGCCATTGGGGTCTACTCACCCCTCCACTTT.